The TCR beta chain described here comes from a study of blood T cell repertoires in COVID-19. Study-level background: Italy, Spain and the United States were the sources of the convalescent and acute COVID-19 samples. Nucleic acid was either cDNA or gDNA, and it came from T cells, B-cell-depleted T cells, or PBMCs.

Only in-frame clones appear in the TCRdb table, and some are missing; sequencing was by immunoSEQ multiplex PCR. Among roughly 70,000 clones listed, 84% were seen once. J was trimmed by 5 bases and V by 8 bases; bases with no gene match: 10. The CDR3 covers 14 residues. Germline assignment: CDR1 GTSNPN and CDR2 SVGIG (reference sequence). This receptor was identified in a woman aged 55-70 years with acute or convalescent COVID-19. The rearrangement links TRBV30 to TRBJ2-2; 8 nucleotides line up with TRBD2. Sequenced sample: peripheral blood. As DNA, the CDR3 is TGTGCCCTACTAGGCGGGGGGTGGACCGGGGAGCTGTTTTTT. Translating it yields CALLGGGWTGELFF.